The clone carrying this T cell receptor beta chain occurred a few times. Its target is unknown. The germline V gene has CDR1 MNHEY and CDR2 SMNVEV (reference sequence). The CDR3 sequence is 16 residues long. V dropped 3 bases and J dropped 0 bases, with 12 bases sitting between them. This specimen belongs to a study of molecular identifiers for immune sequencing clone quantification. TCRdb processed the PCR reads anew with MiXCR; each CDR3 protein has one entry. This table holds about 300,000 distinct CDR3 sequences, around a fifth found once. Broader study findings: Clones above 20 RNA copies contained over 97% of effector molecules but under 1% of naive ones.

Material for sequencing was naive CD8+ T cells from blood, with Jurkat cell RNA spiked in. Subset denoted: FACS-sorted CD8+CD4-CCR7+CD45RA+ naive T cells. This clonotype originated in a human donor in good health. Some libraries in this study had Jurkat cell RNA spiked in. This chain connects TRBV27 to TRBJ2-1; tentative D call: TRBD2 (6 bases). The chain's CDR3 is CASSFLAGTSYNEQFF. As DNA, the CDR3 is TGTGCCAGCAGTTTTCTTGCGGGAACCTCCTACAATGAGCAGTTCTTC.